A selection of T cell receptor beta chains follows, all from one sample in a study of CD8 T cells in Susac syndrome. One entry per CDR3 protein, called by TCRdb with MiXCR from the immunoSEQ multiplex PCR reads. The data contain about 300,000 distinct CDR3 sequences, approximately 91% of them singletons. Material: CD8+ T cells from PBMCs. All receptors derive from a human donor with multiple sclerosis. Each CDR3 is given with its conserved first and last residue. The D gene is left open where the match is weak. Clone size is given for some rows only: seen once, a few or many times, or a class if the clone is expanded.

CDR3 DNA: TGTGCCAGCAGTTTTCCCGGGGGCAATGGCTACACCTTC; CDR3 protein: CASSFPGGNGYTF; D gene: -; V gene: TRBV12-3/TRBV12-4; J gene: TRBJ1-2; clone size: -
CDR3 DNA: TGTGCCAGCAGTCCCGGTGGCCCTTACACCGGGGAGCTGTTTTTT; CDR3 protein: CASSPGGPYTGELFF; D gene: -; V gene: TRBV6-5; J gene: TRBJ2-2; clone size: -
CDR3 DNA: TGTGCCAGTAGTCCGGACAGGGAAGGTCACAATGAGCAGTTCTTC; CDR3 protein: CASSPDREGHNEQFF; D gene: TRBD1; V gene: TRBV19; J gene: TRBJ2-1; clone size: -
CDR3 DNA: TGTGCCAGCAGCTTTGCGGGGCATGTCACAGATACGCAGTATTTT; CDR3 protein: CASSFAGHVTDTQYF; D gene: -; V gene: TRBV7-6; J gene: TRBJ2-3; clone size: -
CDR3 DNA: TGTGCCAGCAGTGTTCCCCCGACGTACTATGGCTACACCTTC; CDR3 protein: CASSVPPTYYGYTF; D gene: -; V gene: TRBV6-1; J gene: TRBJ1-2; clone size: -
CDR3 DNA: TGTGCCAGCAGCTGGACAGGGGACACAGATACGCAGTATTTT; CDR3 protein: CASSWTGDTDTQYF; D gene: TRBD1; V gene: TRBV7-9; J gene: TRBJ2-3; clone size: once
CDR3 DNA: TGTGCCAGCAGCAACAGGGGACAGGGGAGACCCTATAGCAATCAGCCCCAGCATTTT; CDR3 protein: CASSNRGQGRPYSNQPQHF; D gene: TRBD1; V gene: TRBV7-8; J gene: TRBJ1-5; clone size: -
CDR3 DNA: TGTGCCAGCAGCTTGTCAAGGGCTAGCAGGACAAGCACAGATACGCAGTATTTT; CDR3 protein: CASSLSRASRTSTDTQYF; D gene: -; V gene: TRBV5-6; J gene: TRBJ2-3; clone size: -
CDR3 DNA: TGTGCCAGCAGAGACCGATTCGCTAGCACAGATACGCAGTATTTT; CDR3 protein: CASRDRFASTDTQYF; D gene: -; V gene: TRBV6-2/TRBV6-3; J gene: TRBJ2-3; clone size: -
CDR3 DNA: TGTGCCAGCAGTTCCAACGCTCCCAGGGTCCTCGACGAGCAGTACTTC; CDR3 protein: CASSSNAPRVLDEQYF; D gene: -; V gene: TRBV6-6; J gene: TRBJ2-7; clone size: -
CDR3 DNA: TGTGCCAGCAGTAAAGGGACAGTCTTTTCACCCCTCCACTTT; CDR3 protein: CASSKGTVFSPLHF; D gene: TRBD1; V gene: TRBV6-5; J gene: TRBJ1-6; clone size: -
CDR3 DNA: TGTGCCAGCAGTTTAACGGCTAGCGGGGACTACAATGAGCAGTTCTTC; CDR3 protein: CASSLTASGDYNEQFF; D gene: TRBD2; V gene: TRBV12-3/TRBV12-4; J gene: TRBJ2-1; clone size: -
CDR3 DNA: TGTGCCACCGGAACTGGGTCCTACAATGAGCAGTCCTTC; CDR3 protein: CATGTGSYNEQSF; D gene: -; V gene: TRBV24-1; J gene: TRBJ2-1; clone size: -
CDR3 DNA: TGTGCCAGTAGTGCGGGAGTGGACACCGGGGAGCTGTTTTTT; CDR3 protein: CASSAGVDTGELFF; D gene: TRBD2; V gene: TRBV19; J gene: TRBJ2-2; clone size: -
CDR3 DNA: TGTGCCAGCAGACCGAAGACAGGGGCCGAGACCCAGTACTTC; CDR3 protein: CASRPKTGAETQYF; D gene: TRBD1; V gene: TRBV12-3/TRBV12-4; J gene: TRBJ2-5; clone size: -
CDR3 DNA: TGTGCCAGCAGTTACTCTCGCGCTCGCGGATTCGCAGATACGCAGTATTTT; CDR3 protein: CASSYSRARGFADTQYF; D gene: -; V gene: TRBV6-2/TRBV6-3; J gene: TRBJ2-3; clone size: -
CDR3 DNA: TGCGCCAGCAGACAGGGATTTAGCTCCTACGAGCAGTACTTC; CDR3 protein: CASRQGFSSYEQYF; D gene: -; V gene: TRBV5-1; J gene: TRBJ2-7; clone size: -
CDR3 DNA: TGTGCCAGTGGGTACCAGGGGTACACCGGGGAGCTGTTTTTT; CDR3 protein: CASGYQGYTGELFF; D gene: -; V gene: TRBV19; J gene: TRBJ2-2; clone size: -
CDR3 DNA: TGTGCCAGCAGCCGTGGACCAGAGCAGTTCTTC; CDR3 protein: CASSRGPEQFF; D gene: -; V gene: TRBV2; J gene: TRBJ2-1; clone size: -
CDR3 DNA: TGTGCCAGCAGTGAAGTAGTGGGGGACACTGAAGCTTTCTTT; CDR3 protein: CASSEVVGDTEAFF; D gene: -; V gene: TRBV2; J gene: TRBJ1-1; clone size: -
CDR3 DNA: TGTGCCAGCAGTTTAATTCGTGGGGAGGGGATTGAGGAGCAGTACTTC; CDR3 protein: CASSLIRGEGIEEQYF; D gene: TRBD2; V gene: TRBV28; J gene: TRBJ2-7; clone size: -
CDR3 DNA: TGTGCCAGCAGCCTGGGGAGACAGCACGACTATAGCAATCAGCCCCAGCATTTT; CDR3 protein: CASSLGRQHDYSNQPQHF; D gene: -; V gene: TRBV7-9; J gene: TRBJ1-5; clone size: -
CDR3 DNA: TGTGCCAGCAGCTTAGCGGGGGGACAGACCAACTATGGCTACACCTTC; CDR3 protein: CASSLAGGQTNYGYTF; D gene: TRBD1; V gene: TRBV7-6; J gene: TRBJ1-2; clone size: -
CDR3 DNA: TGTGCCAGCAGTTACCAGGGACAGGGGGCCTCCTACGAGCAGTACTTC; CDR3 protein: CASSYQGQGASYEQYF; D gene: TRBD1; V gene: TRBV27; J gene: TRBJ2-7; clone size: -
CDR3 DNA: TGCAGCGCATCGCGCACAGGGGGCCTAAATGAGCAGTTCTTC; CDR3 protein: CSASRTGGLNEQFF; D gene: TRBD1; V gene: TRBV29-1; J gene: TRBJ2-1; clone size: once
CDR3 DNA: TGTGCCAGCAGCTTGGAGGGCTATGGCTACACCTTC; CDR3 protein: CASSLEGYGYTF; D gene: -; V gene: TRBV5-1; J gene: TRBJ1-2; clone size: few
CDR3 DNA: TGCAGTGCTAGACCCCTAATACGGGACCAAACAGGTCCGTCCAAAAACATTCAGTACTTC; CDR3 protein: CSARPLIRDQTGPSKNIQYF; D gene: -; V gene: TRBV20-1; J gene: TRBJ2-4; clone size: -
CDR3 DNA: TGCAGTGCTAGAACGATATCCGATGCAGATACGCAGTATTTT; CDR3 protein: CSARTISDADTQYF; D gene: -; V gene: TRBV20-1; J gene: TRBJ2-3; clone size: -
CDR3 DNA: TGTGCCAGCAGCGTAGGCGGGTCGGGCATTCAGTACTTC; CDR3 protein: CASSVGGSGIQYF; D gene: -; V gene: TRBV9; J gene: TRBJ2-4; clone size: -
CDR3 DNA: TGTGCCAGCAGCCTTGCTCCACCAGGGGTCTCTGGAAACACCATATATTTT; CDR3 protein: CASSLAPPGVSGNTIYF; D gene: -; V gene: TRBV6-1; J gene: TRBJ1-3; clone size: -
CDR3 DNA: TGTGCCAGCAGCGATCCGGATGCGGGAGGGGGCACAGATACGCAGTATTTT; CDR3 protein: CASSDPDAGGGTDTQYF; D gene: TRBD2; V gene: TRBV2; J gene: TRBJ2-3; clone size: -
CDR3 DNA: TGTGCCAGCTTAGGGGAAAAACTGTTTTTT; CDR3 protein: CASLGEKLFF; D gene: -; V gene: TRBV4-2; J gene: TRBJ1-4; clone size: -
CDR3 DNA: TGTGCCAATCCCGAGCGGACCGGGGAGCTGTTTTTT; CDR3 protein: CANPERTGELFF; D gene: -; V gene: TRBV6-5; J gene: TRBJ2-2; clone size: -
CDR3 DNA: TGTGCCAGCAGCTCCGACGGGACAGGGGGAAATCAAGAGCAGTACTTC; CDR3 protein: CASSSDGTGGNQEQYF; D gene: TRBD1; V gene: TRBV5-6; J gene: TRBJ2-7; clone size: -
CDR3 DNA: TGCAGCGTTGAATATCTGGAGGGCGGGGGGGCCGGAGAGACCCAGTACTTC; CDR3 protein: CSVEYLEGGGAGETQYF; D gene: TRBD2; V gene: TRBV29-1; J gene: TRBJ2-5; clone size: -
CDR3 DNA: TGTGCCAGCAGTTACTCGGGCCAGGGGGCCGAGCAGTACTTC; CDR3 protein: CASSYSGQGAEQYF; D gene: TRBD1; V gene: TRBV6-2/TRBV6-3; J gene: TRBJ2-7; clone size: -
CDR3 DNA: TGTGCCACGGGGTCAGGGAGCCCGAACACTGAAGCTTTCTTT; CDR3 protein: CATGSGSPNTEAFF; D gene: -; V gene: TRBV19; J gene: TRBJ1-1; clone size: -
CDR3 DNA: TGCAGCGTTGCCTCTTCGACAGAGAACACTGAAGCTTTCTTT; CDR3 protein: CSVASSTENTEAFF; D gene: -; V gene: TRBV29-1; J gene: TRBJ1-1; clone size: -
CDR3 DNA: TGCGCCAGCAGCCAAGCCTGGGGGGAGAAGACCCAGTACTTC; CDR3 protein: CASSQAWGEKTQYF; D gene: -; V gene: TRBV4-3; J gene: TRBJ2-5; clone size: -
CDR3 DNA: TGCAGTGCTAGAGATCCAGCAGGTTCCCACGAGCAGTACTTC; CDR3 protein: CSARDPAGSHEQYF; D gene: -; V gene: TRBV20-1; J gene: TRBJ2-7; clone size: -
CDR3 DNA: TGCAGTGCTAGTGACCGGGAGGGCCCGAGTTACACCGGGGAGCTGTTTTTT; CDR3 protein: CSASDREGPSYTGELFF; D gene: TRBD2; V gene: TRBV20-1; J gene: TRBJ2-2; clone size: -
CDR3 DNA: TGTGCCAGCAGTTCCCTCGGGACTAGCATCTACGAGCAGTACTTC; CDR3 protein: CASSSLGTSIYEQYF; D gene: TRBD2; V gene: TRBV27; J gene: TRBJ2-7; clone size: -